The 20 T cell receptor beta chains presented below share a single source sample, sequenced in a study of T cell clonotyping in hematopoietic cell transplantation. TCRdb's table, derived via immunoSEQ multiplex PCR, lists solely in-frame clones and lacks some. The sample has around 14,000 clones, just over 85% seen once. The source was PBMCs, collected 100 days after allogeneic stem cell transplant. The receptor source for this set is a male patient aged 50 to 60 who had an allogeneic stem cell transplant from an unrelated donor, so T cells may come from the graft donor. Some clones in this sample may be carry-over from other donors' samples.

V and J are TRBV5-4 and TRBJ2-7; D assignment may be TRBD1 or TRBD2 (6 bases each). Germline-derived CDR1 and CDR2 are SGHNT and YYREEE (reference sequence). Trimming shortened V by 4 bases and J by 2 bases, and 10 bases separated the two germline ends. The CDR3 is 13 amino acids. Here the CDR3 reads CASSPRGPYEQYF. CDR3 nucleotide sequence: TGTGCCAGCAGCCCTCGGGGGCCCTACGAGCAGTACTTC.

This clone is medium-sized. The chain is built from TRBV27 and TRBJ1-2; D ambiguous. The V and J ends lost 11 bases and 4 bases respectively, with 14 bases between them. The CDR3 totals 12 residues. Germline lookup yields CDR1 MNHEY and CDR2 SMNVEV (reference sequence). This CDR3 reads CASGGLGYGYTF. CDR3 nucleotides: TGTGCCTCCGGAGGGCTCGGCTATGGCTACACCTTC.

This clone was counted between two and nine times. This CDR3 is CASSSWTGQLSYEQYF. In DNA form, the CDR3 reads TGTGCCAGCAGTTCCTGGACTGGCCAGCTCTCCTACGAGCAGTACTTC. The chain has TRBV6-5 and TRBJ2-7, with D maybe TRBD2 (5 bases). Trimming shortened V by 4 bases and J by 0 bases, and 16 bases separated the two germline ends. Looked up from germline, CDR1 is MNHEY and CDR2 is SVGAGI. The CDR3 is made up of 16 amino acids.

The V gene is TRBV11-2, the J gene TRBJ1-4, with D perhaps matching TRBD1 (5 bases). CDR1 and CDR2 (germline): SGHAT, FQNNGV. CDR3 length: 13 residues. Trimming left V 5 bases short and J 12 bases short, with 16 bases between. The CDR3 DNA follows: TGTGCCAGCAGCCGGGGGAAGAGTGGAGAACTGTTTTTT. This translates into CASSRGKSGELFF.

Written as DNA, the CDR3 is TGTGCCAGCAGCCACCCGTGGTCCACTGAAGCTTTCTTT. Residues: CASSHPWSTEAFF. The chain links TRBV11-2 to TRBJ1-1, with no clear D. V lost 5 bases and J 4 bases, leaving 11 bases between the germline ends. This CDR3 contains 13 residues. CDR1 SGHAT and CDR2 FQNNGV come from the germline V gene.

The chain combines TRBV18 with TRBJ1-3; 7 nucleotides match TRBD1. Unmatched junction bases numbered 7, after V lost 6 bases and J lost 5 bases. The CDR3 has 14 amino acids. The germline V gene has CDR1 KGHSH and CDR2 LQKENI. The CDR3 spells CASSAEGARNTIYF. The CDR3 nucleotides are TGTGCCAGCTCGGCGGAGGGGGCTAGAAACACCATATATTTT. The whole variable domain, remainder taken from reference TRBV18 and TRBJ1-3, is NAGVMQNPRHLVRRRGQEARLRCSPMKGHSHVYWYRQLPEEGLKFMVYLQKENIIDESGMPKERFSAEFPKEGPSILRIQQVVRGDSAAYFCASSAEGARNTIYFGEGSWLTVV.

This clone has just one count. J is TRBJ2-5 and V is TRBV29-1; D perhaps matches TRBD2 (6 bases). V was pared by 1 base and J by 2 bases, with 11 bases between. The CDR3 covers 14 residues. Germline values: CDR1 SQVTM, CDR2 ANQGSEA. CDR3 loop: CSVEVPGLQETQYF. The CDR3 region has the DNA TGCAGCGTTGAAGTCCCGGGACTGCAAGAGACCCAGTACTTC.

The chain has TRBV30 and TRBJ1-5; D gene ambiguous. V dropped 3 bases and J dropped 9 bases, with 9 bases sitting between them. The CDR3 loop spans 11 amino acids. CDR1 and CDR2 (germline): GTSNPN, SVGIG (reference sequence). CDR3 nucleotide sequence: TGTGCCTGGAGCGCCGTTGGGCCCCAGCATTTT. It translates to CAWSAVGPQHF.

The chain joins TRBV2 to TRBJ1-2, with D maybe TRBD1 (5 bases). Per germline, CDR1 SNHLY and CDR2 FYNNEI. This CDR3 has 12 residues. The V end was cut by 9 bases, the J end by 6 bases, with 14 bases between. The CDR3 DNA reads TGTGCCAGAAGAAGCAGGGCTGATGGCTACACCTTC. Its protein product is CARRSRADGYTF. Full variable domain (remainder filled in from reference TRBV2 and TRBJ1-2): EPEVTQTPSHQVTQMGQEVILRCVPISNHLYFYWYRQILGQKVEFLVSFYNNEISEKSEIFDDQFSVERPDGSNFTLKIRSTKLEDSAMYFCARRSRADGYTFGSGTRLTVV.

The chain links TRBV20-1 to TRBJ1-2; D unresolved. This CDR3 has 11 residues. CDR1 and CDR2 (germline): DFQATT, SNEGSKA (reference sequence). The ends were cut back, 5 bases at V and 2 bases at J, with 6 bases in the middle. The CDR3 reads CSAVVNYGYTF. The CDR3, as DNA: TGCAGTGCTGTGGTGAACTATGGCTACACCTTC.

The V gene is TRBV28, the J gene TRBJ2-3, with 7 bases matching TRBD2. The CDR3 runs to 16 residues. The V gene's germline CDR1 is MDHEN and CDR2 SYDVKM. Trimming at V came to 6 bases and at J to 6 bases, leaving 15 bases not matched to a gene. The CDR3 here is CASSDNRGLGEDTQYF. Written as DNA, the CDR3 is TGTGCCAGCAGCGATAACCGTGGACTAGGGGAGGATACGCAGTATTTT.

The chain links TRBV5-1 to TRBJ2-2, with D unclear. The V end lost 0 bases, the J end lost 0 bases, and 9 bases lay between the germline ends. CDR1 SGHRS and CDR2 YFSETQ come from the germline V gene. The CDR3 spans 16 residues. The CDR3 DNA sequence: TGCGCCAGCAGCTTGGATGGACGGCCGAACACCGGGGAGCTGTTTTTT. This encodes CASSLDGRPNTGELFF.

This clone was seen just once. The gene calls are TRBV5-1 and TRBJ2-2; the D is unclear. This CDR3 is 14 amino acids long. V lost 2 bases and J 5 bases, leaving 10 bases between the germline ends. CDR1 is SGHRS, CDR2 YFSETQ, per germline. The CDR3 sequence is CASSLRVQTGELFF. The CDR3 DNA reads TGCGCCAGCAGCTTAAGGGTCCAAACCGGGGAGCTGTTTTTT.

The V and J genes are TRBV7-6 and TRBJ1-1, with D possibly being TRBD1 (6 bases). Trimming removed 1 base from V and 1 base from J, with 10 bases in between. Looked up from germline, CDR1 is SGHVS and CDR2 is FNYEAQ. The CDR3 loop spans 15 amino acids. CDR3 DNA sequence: TGTGCCAGCAGCTTAGGGGGGGCCCAGAACACTGAAGCTTTCTTT. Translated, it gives CASSLGGAQNTEAFF.

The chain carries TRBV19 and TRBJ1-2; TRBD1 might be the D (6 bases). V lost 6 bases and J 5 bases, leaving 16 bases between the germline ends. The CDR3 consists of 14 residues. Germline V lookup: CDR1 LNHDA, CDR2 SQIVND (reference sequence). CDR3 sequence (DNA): TGTGCCAGTAGCTTACGGGACACCAAATATGGCTACACCTTC. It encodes CASSLRDTKYGYTF.

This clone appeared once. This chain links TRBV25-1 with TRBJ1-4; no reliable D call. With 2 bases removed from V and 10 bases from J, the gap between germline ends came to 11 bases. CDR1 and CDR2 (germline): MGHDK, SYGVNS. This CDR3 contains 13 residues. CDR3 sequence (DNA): TGTGCCAGCAGTGAACGGACTTCAGGAAAACTGTTTTTT. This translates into CASSERTSGKLFF.

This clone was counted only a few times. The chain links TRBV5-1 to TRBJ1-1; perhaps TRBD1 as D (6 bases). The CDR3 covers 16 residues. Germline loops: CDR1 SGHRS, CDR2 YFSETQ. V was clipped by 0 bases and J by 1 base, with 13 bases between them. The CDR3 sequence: CASSLVAGATNTEAFF. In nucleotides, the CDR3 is TGCGCCAGCAGCTTGGTAGCGGGGGCCACGAACACTGAAGCTTTCTTT.

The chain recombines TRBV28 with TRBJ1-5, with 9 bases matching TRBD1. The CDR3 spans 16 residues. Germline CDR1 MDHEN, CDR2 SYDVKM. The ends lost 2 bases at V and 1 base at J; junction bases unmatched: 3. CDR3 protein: CASSLGTGKSNQPQHF. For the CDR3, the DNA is TGTGCCAGCAGTTTAGGGACAGGGAAGAGCAATCAGCCCCAGCATTTT.

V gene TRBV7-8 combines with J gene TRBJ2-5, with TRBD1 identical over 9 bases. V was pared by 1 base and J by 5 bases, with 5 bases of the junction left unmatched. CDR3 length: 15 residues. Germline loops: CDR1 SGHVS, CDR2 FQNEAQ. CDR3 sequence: CASSLGGTGRETQYF. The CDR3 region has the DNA TGTGCCAGCAGCTTAGGGGGGACAGGGCGGGAGACCCAGTACTTC.

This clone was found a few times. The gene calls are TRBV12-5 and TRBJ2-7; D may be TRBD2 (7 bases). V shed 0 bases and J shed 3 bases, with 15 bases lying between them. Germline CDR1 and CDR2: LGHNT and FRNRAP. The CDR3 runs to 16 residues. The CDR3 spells CASGLVVAGAGYEQYF. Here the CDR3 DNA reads TGTGCTAGTGGTTTGGTAGTCGCGGGGGCAGGCTACGAGCAGTACTTC.